This T cell receptor beta chain was sequenced during a study of cytomegalovirus exposure and HLA in healthy donors. On this clone itself: Its target is not known.

CDR1 is ENHRY, CDR2 SYGVKD, per germline. There are 14 residues in the CDR3. Overall study results and limits: An analysis was carried out at a later point. It showed that HLA-associated TCR beta chains were more clonally expanded than equally common non-associated chains. Altogether, some 160 TCR beta chains were recorded as cytomegalovirus-associated.

The PCR had 60 Vbeta and 13 Jbeta primers. In the source study's methods: In a later analysis, of around 85 million unique beta chains, around 11 million appeared in at least two donors. The data were produced by immunoSEQ multiplex PCR, yet TCRdb's version contains in-frame clones alone and is incomplete. The V and J calls and clone size are taken from that table; D and trimming were inferred from the DNA. The sample carries about 130,000 clones, about two thirds recorded once. Sequenced input: PBMCs. This clonotype originated in a man aged 35 to 55 in good health and CMV-seropositive. The V call is TRBV10-3, the J call TRBJ2-5; a possible D gene is TRBD2 (6 bases). TRBJ2-7 matches the DNA end more closely, so the J call is doubtful. CDR3 bases: TGTGCCATCACCTCGAGCCGGGGGTCCTACGAGCAGTACTTC. It yields the protein CAITSSRGSYEQYF.